Listed here are 13 T cell receptor beta chains from one sample, sequenced in a study of CD8 T cells in Susac syndrome. Reverse transcription of roughly 0.5 to 1 ug RNA was performed with random hexamers. TCRdb re-analysed the immunoSEQ multiplex PCR reads in MiXCR, keeping a single row per CDR3 protein. This table has 95,000 to 150,000 distinct CDR3 sequences, 90% to 95% appearing once. The material sequenced was CD8+ T cells from PBMCs. Source of these receptors: a human donor with Susac syndrome.

The V call is TRBV9, the J call TRBJ2-1; TRBD2 is a possible D gene (7 bases). The CDR3 covers 15 residues. V gave up 2 bases and J gave up 6 bases, with 15 bases separating them. Germline CDR1 SGDLS, CDR2 YYNGEE. This chain's CDR3 is CASSVFGGAGNEQFF. The CDR3 DNA is TGTGCCAGCAGCGTCTTTGGGGGGGCGGGCAATGAGCAGTTCTTC.

CDR3 nucleotide sequence: TGTGCCAGCAGCCTCACAGGGGAAAATTCACCCCTCCACTTT. Translated: CASSLTGENSPLHF. The chain uses TRBV3-1 and TRBJ1-6, with TRBD1 matching 7 bases. CDR3 length: 14 amino acids. Per germline, CDR1 LGHDT and CDR2 YNNKEL (reference sequence). With 4 bases clipped from V and 7 bases from J, the junction kept 4 bases outside the gene matches.

V and J are TRBV20-1 and TRBJ2-7; D is unclear. There are 13 residues in the CDR3. V lost 3 bases to trimming and J lost 0 bases, with 9 bases between them. Germline lookup yields CDR1 DFQATT and CDR2 SNEGSKA (reference sequence). The CDR3 bases are TGCAGTGCTAGTTCCACAAGCTCCTACGAGCAGTACTTC. This encodes CSASSTSSYEQYF.

This chain links TRBV20-1 with TRBJ1-1, with no clear D. CDR1 DFQATT and CDR2 SNEGSKA come from the germline V gene (reference sequence). V was cut by 3 bases and J by 4 bases, with 6 bases left in between. The CDR3 covers 11 residues. CDR3 DNA sequence: TGCAGTGCTAGCCGTGGCACTGAAGCTTTCTTT. This gives the protein CSASRGTEAFF.

This chain uses TRBV7-9 with TRBJ2-1, with 8 bases matching TRBD2. The V segment lost 5 bases and the J segment 2 bases; nucleotides outside the gene matches: 8. CDR1 is SEHNR, CDR2 FQNEAQ, per germline (reference sequence). This CDR3 is 16 amino acids long. CDR3 loop: CASSPHIAGTYNEQFF. The CDR3 bases are TGTGCCAGCAGCCCCCACATAGCGGGGACCTACAATGAGCAGTTCTTC.

The rearrangement links TRBV29-1 to TRBJ2-2; TRBD1 matches 9 bases. The CDR3 covers 14 residues. The germline CDR1 and CDR2 sequences are SQVTM and ANQGSEA. The V gene end was trimmed by 7 bases and the J gene end by 2 bases; junction bases not matched to a gene: 5. CDR3 in amino acids: CSATGGLNTGELFF. The CDR3 DNA reads as TGCAGCGCCACAGGGGGCCTTAACACCGGGGAGCTGTTTTTT.

The J gene is TRBJ2-1, the V gene TRBV29-1; TRBD1 agrees at 8 bases. J was trimmed by 6 bases and V by 7 bases; bases with no gene match: 8. The CDR3 loop spans 13 amino acids. Per the germline V gene, CDR1 is SQVTM and CDR2 is ANQGSEA. CDR3 bases: TGCAGCGCCTGCCCCGGACAGGGCAATGAGCAGTTCTTC. Amino acids: CSACPGQGNEQFF.

The chain links TRBV12-3 or TRBV12-4 to TRBJ2-7, with D maybe TRBD2 (6 bases). V was shortened by 2 bases and J by 6 bases, with 8 bases between the two germline ends. The CDR3 runs 12 residues. CDR3 region: CASSLREAEQYF. The CDR3, as DNA: TGTGCCAGCAGTTTAAGGGAGGCCGAGCAGTACTTC.

The chain recombines TRBV7-6 with TRBJ1-1; TRBD1 aligns across 9 bases. This CDR3 spans 16 amino acids. Trimming at V came to 0 bases and at J to 5 bases, leaving 7 bases not matched to a gene. Per the germline V gene, CDR1 is SGHVS and CDR2 is FNYEAQ. CDR3 in amino acids: CASSLASRQGETEAFF. The CDR3 DNA sequence: TGTGCCAGCAGCTTAGCGAGTCGACAGGGGGAGACTGAAGCTTTCTTT.

The genes are TRBV11-2 and TRBJ2-2, with TRBD1 as a possible D gene (8 bases). Trimming pared 4 bases from V and 4 bases from J, leaving 22 bases between. Looked up from germline, CDR1 is SGHAT and CDR2 is FQNNGV. The CDR3 covers 18 residues. The CDR3 spells CASSSPDYHRGGTGELFF. The CDR3 DNA is TGTGCCAGCAGCTCGCCCGACTACCACAGGGGGGGCACCGGGGAGCTGTTTTTT.

The chain carries TRBV21-1 and TRBJ1-5; the D segment call TRBD1 is taken from the table without a DNA check. TRBV21-1 is listed as a pseudogene. This CDR3 has 14 amino acids. The CDR3 region is CASSFRERNQPQHF. The CDR3 DNA sequence: TGTGCCAGCAGCTTCCGGGAACGCAATCAGCCCCAGCATTTT.

This chain joins TRBV6-2 or TRBV6-3 and TRBJ1-1; D possibly corresponds to TRBD1 (6 bases). The V end lost 2 bases, the J end lost 2 bases, and 9 bases lay between the germline ends. The CDR3 contains 14 residues. The V gene's germline CDR1 is MNHEY and CDR2 SVGEGT. The CDR3, as DNA: TGTGCCAGCAGTTACCCCAGGGGTAACACTGAAGCTTTCTTT. This gives the protein CASSYPRGNTEAFF.

The V call is TRBV27, the J call TRBJ1-1, with D unclear. Per the germline V gene, CDR1 is MNHEY and CDR2 is SMNVEV (reference sequence). V lost 10 bases and J lost 7, with 13 bases in between. CDR3 length: 11 amino acids. CDR3 nucleotide sequence: TGTGCCACGCGAAGGGCCAATGAAGCTTTCTTT. Protein product: CATRRANEAFF.